One and the same sample provided the 29 T cell receptor beta chains below, sequenced in a study of cytomegalovirus exposure and HLA in healthy donors. This PCR relied on a set of 60 Vbeta primers and 13 Jbeta primers. The method was immunoSEQ multiplex PCR; TCRdb's version includes in-frame clones alone and lacks a portion of them. The sample includes about 200,000 clones, 60% to 80% of them seen just once. The sequencing input was PBMCs. These receptors were collected from a young woman in good health and CMV-seronegative.

The genes are TRBV7-9 and TRBJ2-7, with 9 bases that match TRBD1. The V segment lost 2 bases and the J segment 5 bases; nucleotides outside the gene matches: 7. This CDR3 is 15 amino acids long. CDR1 is SEHNR and CDR2 is FQNEAQ in the germline V gene (reference sequence). In nucleotides, the CDR3 is TGTGCCAGCAGCTTACGGGACAGGGCACTCCACGAGCAGTACTTC. It codes for CASSLRDRALHEQYF.

This clone was seen a handful of times. The chain combines TRBV14 with TRBJ2-7, with 8 bases fitting TRBD2. CDR1 and CDR2 (germline): SGHDN, FVKESK. The CDR3 runs 15 residues. V was pared by 4 bases and J by 2 bases, with 7 bases of the junction left unmatched. CDR3 nucleotide sequence: TGTGCCAGCAGCCTTCTAGCGGGCACCCCCTACGAGCAGTACTTC. This sequence encodes CASSLLAGTPYEQYF.

The V gene is TRBV18, the J gene TRBJ2-1; the D gene is possibly TRBD2 (5 bases). The V gene's germline CDR1 is KGHSH and CDR2 LQKENI. Deletions cut 3 bases from V and 12 bases from J, with 9 bases between. This CDR3 is built from 11 residues. The CDR3 DNA follows: TGTGCCAGCTCACCTAGCGATCGGCAGTTCTTC. This translates into CASSPSDRQFF.

This rearrangement joins TRBV2 to TRBJ2-4; D not certain. The CDR3 has 11 residues. The ends were cut back, 8 bases at V and 9 bases at J, with 11 bases in the middle. Looked up from germline, CDR1 is SNHLY and CDR2 is FYNNEI. CDR3 residues: CASGAYGIQYF. CDR3 in DNA: TGTGCCAGCGGAGCCTATGGCATTCAGTACTTC. Looking up the rest from reference TRBV2 and TRBJ2-4 gives the full variable domain: EPEVTQTPSHQVTQMGQEVILRCVPISNHLYFYWYRQILGQKVEFLVSFYNNEISEKSEIFDDQFSVERPDGSNFTLKIRSTKLEDSAMYFCASGAYGIQYFGAGTRLSVL.

The gene calls are TRBV18 and TRBJ1-1, with D uncertain. CDR3 size: 14 residues. V was shortened by 2 bases and J by 5 bases, with 12 bases between the two germline ends. Germline V gene lookup returns CDR1 KGHSH and CDR2 LQKENI. CDR3 DNA: TGTGCCAGCTCACCAGCCAACGGAGGGACTGAAGCTTTCTTT. Its translation: CASSPANGGTEAFF.

The V gene is TRBV2, the J gene TRBJ2-1; 10 nucleotides align to TRBD2. Losses at the gene ends were 1 base for V and 5 bases for J; bases not matched to a gene: 2. The CDR3 totals 15 residues. The germline V gene encodes CDR1 SNHLY and CDR2 FYNNEI. DNA of the CDR3: TGTGCCAGCAGTGAAGAAACTAGCGGGGACAATGAGCAGTTCTTC. Protein sequence: CASSEETSGDNEQFF.

The chain is built from TRBV4-1 and TRBJ1-2; D may be TRBD1 (6 bases). V lost 1 base, J lost 8 bases, and 14 bases lay in between. This CDR3 has 14 residues. Germline assignment: CDR1 MGHRA and CDR2 YSYEKL. As DNA, the CDR3 is TGCGCCAGCAGCCAAGGCCGGGGGGCAGGAGGCTACACCTTC. Its translation: CASSQGRGAGGYTF.

The V and J genes are TRBV5-1 and TRBJ2-3; unclear D gene. The CDR3 loop spans 15 amino acids. Trimming shortened V by 2 bases and J by 1 base, and 11 bases separated the two germline ends. From germline, CDR1 is SGHRS and CDR2 YFSETQ. CDR3 DNA: TGCGCCAGCAGCTTTTTGGCGGAAGGCACAGATACGCAGTATTTT. This encodes CASSFLAEGTDTQYF. Complete variable domain (other parts from reference TRBV5-1 and TRBJ2-3): KAGVTQTPRYLIKTRGQQVTLSCSPISGHRSVSWYQQTPGQGLQFLFEYFSETQRNKGNFPGRFSGRQFSNSRSEMNVSTLELGDSALYLCASSFLAEGTDTQYFGPGTRLTVL.

This chain uses TRBV5-1 with TRBJ2-3; no firm D call. Trimming took off 4 bases at V and 1 base at J, with 16 bases between the two ends. The CDR3 covers 16 residues. Germline V gene sequence: CDR1 SGHRS, CDR2 YFSETQ. The CDR3 sequence is CASSPNYPKGTDTQYF. CDR3 in DNA: TGCGCCAGCAGCCCAAATTATCCTAAAGGCACAGATACGCAGTATTTT.

The chain is built from TRBV2 and TRBJ2-2, with 7 bases identical to TRBD2. Per the germline V gene, CDR1 is SNHLY and CDR2 is FYNNEI. The CDR3 runs to 14 residues. V gave up 10 bases and J gave up 3 bases; unmatched junction bases: 8. Here the CDR3 reads CATTRAGDTGELFF. CDR3 nucleotides: TGTGCCACTACCAGGGCGGGAGACACCGGGGAGCTGTTTTTT.

J is TRBJ1-4 and V is TRBV7-9, with TRBD1 matching 7 bases. V lost 3 bases and J lost 0; bases outside the gene matches: 1. The CDR3 totals 15 residues. CDR1 and CDR2 (germline): SEHNR, FQNEAQ (reference sequence). The CDR3 nucleotides read TGTGCCAGCAGCTTCCAGGGGGCAACTAATGAAAAACTGTTTTTT. This gives the protein CASSFQGATNEKLFF.

The J gene is TRBJ2-3, the V gene TRBV5-4; D possibly corresponds to TRBD1 (7 bases). CDR3 length: 16 residues. Germline CDR1 reads SGHNT; CDR2 reads YYREEE (reference sequence). V lost 1 base to trimming and J lost 4 bases, with 16 bases between them. CDR3 loop: CASSLPDRRGADTQYF. The CDR3 DNA follows: TGTGCCAGCAGCTTGCCGGACAGGCGGGGAGCAGATACGCAGTATTTT.

The CDR3 loop is CASSYNGAAEKLFF. The DNA of the CDR3 is TGTGCCAGCAGTTATAATGGGGCTGCTGAAAAACTGTTTTTT. The chain recombines TRBV6-5 with TRBJ1-4, with D tentatively TRBD1 (5 bases). The CDR3 totals 14 residues. Germline CDR1 reads MNHEY; CDR2 reads SVGAGI. With 3 bases removed from V and 7 bases from J, the gap between germline ends came to 12 bases.

The chain combines TRBV11-2 with TRBJ2-5; tentatively, D is TRBD1 (6 bases). The V gene lost 1 base and the J gene lost 4 bases, with 13 bases spanning the gap. CDR1 and CDR2 (germline): SGHAT, FQNNGV. This CDR3 has 15 amino acids. The CDR3 DNA reads as TGTGCCAGCAGCTTAGCCTGGACAGAGAGAGAGACCCAGTACTTC. This codes for CASSLAWTERETQYF.

The chain is built from TRBV5-1 and TRBJ1-1; the D gene is possibly TRBD1 (6 bases). Trimming left V 7 bases short and J 4 bases short, with 17 bases between. The length of the CDR3 is 14 residues. Germline V gene data show CDR1 as SGHRS and CDR2 as YFSETQ. CDR3 DNA sequence: TGCGCCAGCTCCCCCGGAGGCAGGGGCACTGAAGCTTTCTTT. Protein: CASSPGGRGTEAFF.

This sequence joins TRBV7-8 and TRBJ2-5, with D possibly matching TRBD2 (5 bases). With 1 base removed from V and 13 bases from J, the gap between germline ends came to 19 bases. The CDR3 runs to 14 residues. The germline V gene encodes CDR1 SGHVS and CDR2 FQNEAQ. The DNA of the CDR3 is TGTGCCAGCAGCTTAGTGGGAGAAGGGTGGTGGGTGTACTTC. Translated: CASSLVGEGWWVYF.

The chain has TRBV7-8 and TRBJ1-1; TRBD1 agrees at 8 bases. V lost 5 bases, J lost 4 bases, and 9 bases stayed unmatched. The CDR3 sequence is 15 residues long. CDR1 SGHVS and CDR2 FQNEAQ come from the germline V gene. The CDR3 loop reads CASSPRQGSSTEAFF. The DNA for the CDR3 is TGTGCCAGCAGCCCTCGACAGGGGAGTAGCACTGAAGCTTTCTTT.

This clone turned up a few times. The chain uses TRBV5-6 and TRBJ1-5, with a weak D call TRBD1 (6 bases). The germline gives CDR1 SGHDT, CDR2 YYEEEE. Trimming took off 4 bases at V and 0 bases at J, with 11 bases between the two ends. CDR3 length: 15 residues. The chain's CDR3 is CASSVTGYSNQPQHF. Written as DNA, the CDR3 is TGTGCCAGCAGCGTGACAGGTTATAGCAATCAGCCCCAGCATTTT.

The chain has TRBV5-4 and TRBJ2-5; the D gene is possibly TRBD1 (6 bases). The CDR3 sequence is 18 residues long. The V gene's germline CDR1 is SGHNT and CDR2 YYREEE (reference sequence). The V end lost 4 bases, the J end lost 1 base, and 23 bases lay between the germline ends. CDR3 nucleotides: TGTGCCAGCAGCCCAACCCTCAGGGGCAGGGTTAGCCAAGAGACCCAGTACTTC. The encoded protein is CASSPTLRGRVSQETQYF.

This clone was counted between two and nine times. This specimen includes other DNA sequences encoding the same CDR3. This chain connects TRBV7-9 to TRBJ2-7; 7 bases agree with TRBD2. V dropped 3 bases and J dropped 7; count of bases not matched to a gene: 3. The CDR3 spans 12 residues. Per the germline V gene, CDR1 is SEHNR and CDR2 is FQNEAQ (reference sequence). The CDR3 DNA reads as TGTGCCAGCAGCTTGGGGGGAGGGGAGCAGTACTTC. It codes for CASSLGGGEQYF. The full variable domain, rest sourced from reference TRBV7-9 and TRBJ2-7, is DTGVSQNPRHKITKRGQNVTFRCDPISEHNRLYWYRQTLGQGPEFLTYFQNEAQLEKSRLLSDRFSAERPKGSFSTLEIQRTEQGDSAMYLCASSLGGGEQYFGPGTRLTVT.

This chain joins TRBV15 and TRBJ2-5; D is ambiguous. Gene TRBJ2-7 matches the end of the DNA better, so the J call may be wrong. CDR1 and CDR2 (germline): LNHNV, YYDKDF (reference sequence). There are 17 residues in the CDR3. CDR3 in amino acids: CATSRDQAGPLPYEQYF. The DNA of the CDR3 is TGTGCCACCAGCAGAGATCAAGCAGGTCCTTTACCTTACGAGCAGTACTTC.

The V gene is TRBV5-1, the J gene TRBJ2-7, with D maybe TRBD2 (8 bases). In germline, CDR1 is SGHRS, CDR2 YFSETQ. The CDR3 contains 18 residues. The V gene lost 0 bases and the J gene lost 5 bases, with 24 bases spanning the gap. The CDR3 coding sequence is TGCGCCAGCAGCTTGGCCGGCGGCCCGGGACTAGGGGGCGACGAGCAGTACTTC. It specifies CASSLAGGPGLGGDEQYF.

Comments on this clone: In the same sample, other DNA sequences code for this CDR3. The rearrangement joins TRBV5-1 to TRBJ2-5; 11 bases line up with TRBD2. J lost 5 bases, V lost 1 base, and 1 base had no gene match. Germline CDR1 is SGHRS and CDR2 is YFSETQ. The CDR3 covers 14 residues. The CDR3 DNA reads as TGCGCCAGCAGCTTGCTAGCGGGAGGCGAGACCCAGTACTTC. Protein product: CASSLLAGGETQYF.

The V gene is TRBV27, the J gene TRBJ2-3; 7 bases map to TRBD1. The CDR3 covers 16 residues. Germline-derived CDR1 and CDR2 are MNHEY and SMNVEV (reference sequence). The V and J ends lost 7 bases and 0 bases, in that order; junction bases with no gene match: 10. CDR3 sequence reads: CASTSGWGQSTDTQYF. CDR3 in DNA: TGTGCCAGCACTTCCGGGTGGGGACAGAGCACAGATACGCAGTATTTT.

The J gene is TRBJ1-5, the V gene TRBV15; D ambiguous. Germline V gives CDR1 LNHNV, CDR2 YYDKDF (reference sequence). The CDR3 is made up of 14 amino acids. V dropped 4 bases and J dropped 5 bases, with 12 bases sitting between them. The CDR3 is CATSKGVTDQPQHF. The CDR3 coding sequence is TGTGCCACCAGCAAAGGAGTTACGGATCAGCCCCAGCATTTT.

The rearrangement uses TRBV4-1 and TRBJ2-1; a possible D gene is TRBD2 (6 bases). CDR1 MGHRA and CDR2 YSYEKL come from the germline V gene. V was clipped by 3 bases and J by 5 bases, with 23 bases between them. This CDR3 has 18 amino acids. The CDR3 loop is CASSQPARVAARNNEQFF. CDR3 nucleotide sequence: TGCGCCAGCAGCCAGCCCGCCCGGGTAGCGGCAAGAAACAATGAGCAGTTCTTC.

Note on this clone: One end of the junction fails to match germline, which may point to a read error. The rearrangement links TRBV4-1 to TRBJ1-2; maybe TRBD1 (5 bases). CDR1 is MGHRA, CDR2 YSYEKL, per germline. The CDR3 totals 14 residues. CDR3 loop: CASSQTGGVHGYPF. In DNA, the CDR3 is TGCGCCAGCAGCCAAACGGGAGGGGTACATGGCTACCCCTTC.

The J gene is TRBJ2-7, the V gene TRBV5-1; the match to TRBD1 covers 8 bases. This CDR3 comprises 15 residues. J was trimmed by 6 bases and V by 3 bases; bases with no gene match: 11. CDR1 is SGHRS and CDR2 is YFSETQ in the germline V gene. The CDR3 loop reads CASSSPTGVYAEQYF. The CDR3 DNA sequence: TGCGCCAGCAGCTCCCCGACAGGGGTTTACGCCGAGCAGTACTTC.

The chain links TRBV19 to TRBJ1-2; D uncertain. The CDR3 runs to 15 residues. Germline V gives CDR1 LNHDA, CDR2 SQIVND (reference sequence). The V and J ends lost 10 bases and 4 bases respectively, with 22 bases between them. CDR3 amino acids: CATQGYRRLSYGYTF. The CDR3 nucleotides are TGTGCCACTCAAGGTTACCGTCGACTTTCCTATGGCTACACCTTC.